Each of the 13 T cell receptor beta chains below was sequenced from the same sample in a study of shared clonotypes between healthy human individuals. Assay used: immunoSEQ multiplex PCR; TCRdb lists only in-frame clones, some missing. Of 2 million to 2.5 million clones listed, approximately 93% were seen once; the top ten hold 0.35% to 0.45%. The specimen sequenced was naive CD4+ T cells from PBMCs. Noted subset: CD45RA+ positively selected. These receptors all stem from a man between 18 and 35 years old in good health. Some clones in this sample may be carry-over from other donors' samples.

This rearrangement joins TRBV19 to TRBJ1-5; D gene ambiguous. This CDR3 spans 16 amino acids. Trimming shortened V by 4 bases and J by 1 base, and 14 bases separated the two germline ends. Looked up from germline, CDR1 is LNHDA and CDR2 is SQIVND (reference sequence). The CDR3 DNA reads as TGTGCCAGTAGTAATGAAGGTGGATTAAGCAATCAGCCCCAGCATTTT. Translated, it gives CASSNEGGLSNQPQHF.

The chain carries TRBV11-3 and TRBJ2-2; D is possibly TRBD1 (5 bases). The V and J ends lost 5 bases and 6 bases respectively, with 13 bases between them. The germline gives CDR1 SGHNT, CDR2 YENEEA. The CDR3 sequence is 14 residues long. CDR3: CASSDNSGSGELFF. In DNA, the CDR3 is TGTGCCAGCAGCGATAATTCAGGGTCCGGGGAGCTGTTTTTT.

The chain uses TRBV10-3 and TRBJ2-1; the match to TRBD2 covers 7 bases. V dropped 8 bases and J dropped 5; count of bases not matched to a gene: 9. There are 14 residues in the CDR3. Germline CDR1 ENHRY, CDR2 SYGVKD. In nucleotides, the CDR3 is TGTGCCATCCGTCCCCAGGCGGGGGACAATGAGCAGTTCTTC. Translating it yields CAIRPQAGDNEQFF.

This sequence joins TRBV5-4 and TRBJ2-6; no firm D call. Germline V gives CDR1 SGHNT, CDR2 YYREEE (reference sequence). The CDR3 sequence is 17 residues long. Trimming took off 0 bases at V and 4 bases at J, with 14 bases between the two ends. CDR3 residues: CASSLAVLAFGANVLTF. The CDR3 coding sequence is TGTGCCAGCAGCTTGGCTGTCCTCGCGTTCGGGGCCAACGTCCTGACTTTC.

This chain links TRBV28 with TRBJ1-1; TRBD1 might be the D (6 bases). Germline CDR1 and CDR2: MDHEN and SYDVKM. Deletions cut 2 bases from V and 3 bases from J, with 10 bases between. The CDR3 has 14 amino acids. The CDR3 region is CASSLRNRDTEAFF. The CDR3 coding sequence is TGTGCCAGCAGTTTAAGGAACAGGGACACTGAAGCTTTCTTT.

The chain joins TRBV28 to TRBJ1-5; D is uncertain. Deletions cut 1 base from V and 0 bases from J, with 7 bases between. From germline, CDR1 is MDHEN and CDR2 SYDVKM. CDR3 length equals 15 residues. The CDR3 DNA sequence: TGTGCCAGCAGTTTATTCGGGGATAGCAATCAGCCCCAGCATTTT. Translated, it gives CASSLFGDSNQPQHF.

The CDR3 nucleotides read TGTGCCACCAGCGAGAGACCGGGTTACGAGCAGTACTTC. This sequence encodes CATSERPGYEQYF. The rearrangement links TRBV15 to TRBJ2-7; D unclear. Germline V CDR1 and CDR2: LNHNV, YYDKDF (reference sequence). There are 13 residues in the CDR3. The germline V and J ends were trimmed by 5 bases and 4 bases, with 12 bases remaining between them.

V and J are TRBV4-1 and TRBJ2-1; possibly TRBD2 for D (6 bases). Trimming shortened V by 0 bases and J by 12 bases, and 18 bases separated the two germline ends. The germline V gene encodes CDR1 MGHRA and CDR2 YSYEKL. CDR3 length: 15 residues. CDR3 residues: CASSQEGLPLRGQFF. The CDR3 DNA is TGCGCCAGCAGCCAAGAGGGACTTCCTTTGCGAGGGCAGTTCTTC.

J is TRBJ2-1 and V is TRBV6-5; tentative D call: TRBD1 (6 bases). V was pared by 4 bases and J by 7 bases, with 20 bases between. The CDR3 has 16 residues. Per the germline V gene, CDR1 is MNHEY and CDR2 is SVGAGI. The DNA for the CDR3 is TGTGCCAGCAGTTGGAACCCTTGGACAGTCAATAATGAGCAGTTCTTC. Its translation: CASSWNPWTVNNEQFF.

The chain carries TRBV2 and TRBJ2-1; TRBD2 matches at 9 bases. Per germline, CDR1 SNHLY and CDR2 FYNNEI. After removal of 3 bases from V and 4 bases from J, the junction contained 4 bases not matched to a gene. The CDR3 contains 15 residues. CDR3 DNA sequence: TGTGCCAGCAGTGAGGCTAGCGGGGTTTACAATGAGCAGTTCTTC. It is translated as CASSEASGVYNEQFF.

The chain uses TRBV27 and TRBJ2-7, with 14 bases identical to TRBD2. Trimming removed 5 bases from V and 2 bases from J; junction bases left unmatched: 11. The CDR3 has 18 amino acids. Germline V gene sequence: CDR1 MNHEY, CDR2 SMNVEV (reference sequence). The CDR3 coding sequence is TGTGCCAGCAGTACTGCCGGGACTAGCGGGAGTCTCCCCTACGAGCAGTACTTC. It codes for CASSTAGTSGSLPYEQYF.

The genes are TRBV5-1 and TRBJ2-7; possible D gene TRBD2, 5 bases. The V and J ends lost 4 bases and 0 bases respectively, with 17 bases between them. The CDR3 extends over 16 amino acids. From germline, CDR1 is SGHRS and CDR2 YFSETQ. The CDR3 sequence: CASSQEGSVISYEQYF. CDR3 nucleotides: TGCGCCAGCAGCCAAGAAGGTAGCGTCATCTCCTACGAGCAGTACTTC. The variable domain in full, completed from reference TRBV5-1 and TRBJ2-7, reads KAGVTQTPRYLIKTRGQQVTLSCSPISGHRSVSWYQQTPGQGLQFLFEYFSETQRNKGNFPGRFSGRQFSNSRSEMNVSTLELGDSALYLCASSQEGSVISYEQYFGPGTRLTVT.

The chain employs TRBV5-1 and TRBJ1-1, with D perhaps matching TRBD1 (6 bases). V lost 4 bases to trimming and J lost 1 base, with 23 bases between them. The germline V gene encodes CDR1 SGHRS and CDR2 YFSETQ. This CDR3 comprises 18 residues. The CDR3 coding sequence is TGCGCCAGCAGCCGGTTGGATCGGGGGGCCGTTCAGAACACTGAAGCTTTCTTT. Its protein is CASSRLDRGAVQNTEAFF.